These 31 T cell receptor beta chains were sequenced from one sample in a study of blood T cell repertoires in COVID-19. Sequencing was performed with immunoSEQ multiplex PCR; in TCRdb, only in-frame clones are kept and a portion is missing. Found here are a few hundred thousand clones, around 89% of them singletons; the top ten hold approximately 9%. The sequencing sample was made of PBMCs or T cells enriched from blood (not recorded which). The receptors shown here come from a middle-aged man who had recovered from COVID-19.

The chain carries TRBV5-6 and TRBJ1-4, with 7 bases fitting TRBD1. Germline loops: CDR1 SGHDT, CDR2 YYEEEE. V was clipped by 4 bases and J by 4 bases; unmatched bases: 7. The CDR3 loop spans 15 amino acids. This chain's CDR3 is CASSVPGQLNEKLFF. DNA for the CDR3: TGTGCCAGCAGCGTGCCGGGACAGCTTAATGAAAAACTGTTTTTT. Supplemented by reference TRBV5-6 and TRBJ1-4, the full variable domain reads DAGVTQSPTHLIKTRGQQVTLRCSPKSGHDTVSWYQQALGQGPQFIFQYYEEEERQRGNFPDRFSGHQFPNYSSELNVNALLLGDSALYLCASSVPGQLNEKLFFGSGTQLSVL.

The rearrangement joins TRBV20-1 to TRBJ2-7; the D gene is possibly TRBD2 (5 bases). The V gene's germline CDR1 is DFQATT and CDR2 SNEGSKA (reference sequence). V gave up 3 bases and J gave up 6 bases, with 21 bases separating them. CDR3 size: 15 residues. CDR3: CSASAPSGRWSEQYF. CDR3 sequence (DNA): TGCAGTGCTAGTGCCCCCAGCGGAAGGTGGAGCGAGCAGTACTTC.

For the CDR3, the DNA is TGCGCCAGCAGCCCGACCCAGGTCACTGGAAACACCATATATTTT. Amino acid sequence: CASSPTQVTGNTIYF. V gene TRBV4-1 combines with J gene TRBJ1-3; no firm D call. This CDR3 is 15 amino acids long. V was clipped by 4 bases and J by 2 bases, with 12 bases between them. Germline V CDR1 and CDR2: MGHRA, YSYEKL.

The gene calls are TRBV4-1 and TRBJ2-3; the D gene is possibly TRBD2 (6 bases). Germline CDR1 is MGHRA and CDR2 is YSYEKL. V was cut by 1 base and J by 1 base, with 12 bases left in between. This CDR3 contains 16 residues. The CDR3 DNA follows: TGCGCCAGCAGCCAAGCCGGGACTCGAGGCACAGATACGCAGTATTTT. Amino acids: CASSQAGTRGTDTQYF.

V and J are TRBV27 and TRBJ2-7; TRBD1 matches at 9 bases. Germline lookup yields CDR1 MNHEY and CDR2 SMNVEV (reference sequence). The CDR3 length is 15 residues. J was trimmed by 0 bases and V by 4 bases; bases with no gene match: 4. CDR3 residues: CASSSTGGGSYEQYF. CDR3 coding DNA: TGTGCCAGCAGTTCGACAGGGGGAGGCTCCTACGAGCAGTACTTC.

The rearrangement joins TRBV10-2 to TRBJ2-1; 9 nucleotides line up with TRBD1. V lost 5 bases and J lost 6; bases outside the gene matches: 5. CDR1 and CDR2 from the germline V gene are WSHSY and SAAADI. This CDR3 has 14 residues. Written as DNA, the CDR3 is TGCGCCAGCAGTCGGGACAGGGATATCAATGAGCAGTTCTTC. Translation gives CASSRDRDINEQFF.

The J gene is TRBJ2-7, the V gene TRBV29-1, with D possibly TRBD1 on 6 matching bases. V shed 3 bases and J shed 3 bases, with 12 bases lying between them. Germline loops: CDR1 SQVTM, CDR2 ANQGSEA. The CDR3 is 13 residues long. The CDR3 protein is CSVEEQGGYEQYF. CDR3 coding DNA: TGCAGCGTTGAGGAACAGGGCGGCTACGAGCAGTACTTC.

V usage is TRBV19 and J usage is TRBJ1-3, with 8 bases identical to TRBD1. The CDR3 length is 14 residues. J was trimmed by 6 bases and V by 6 bases; bases with no gene match: 7. The germline CDR1 and CDR2 sequences are LNHDA and SQIVND (reference sequence). This chain's CDR3 is CASRRTGRENTIYF. The CDR3, as DNA: TGTGCCAGTAGACGGACAGGGCGCGAAAACACCATATATTTT. Full variable domain (missing parts from reference TRBV19 and TRBJ1-3): DGGITQSPKYLFRKEGQNVTLSCEQNLNHDAMYWYRQDPGQGLRLIYYSQIVNDFQKGDIAEGYSVSREKKESFPLTVTSAQKNPTAFYLCASRRTGRENTIYFGEGSWLTVV.

Only one count was recorded for this clone. The V and J genes are TRBV4-3 and TRBJ2-7, with 7 bases that match TRBD2. The CDR3 sequence is 14 residues long. The V segment lost 1 base and the J segment 4 bases; nucleotides outside the gene matches: 4. Germline loops: CDR1 LGHNA, CDR2 YSLEER. This CDR3 reads CASSQVLGGYEQYF. The CDR3 bases are TGCGCCAGCAGCCAAGTTTTGGGAGGGTACGAGCAGTACTTC.

This clone was seen a few times. The chain recombines TRBV28 with TRBJ2-7; 7 bases line up with TRBD2. V gave up 8 bases and J gave up 3 bases; unmatched junction bases: 4. In germline, CDR1 is MDHEN, CDR2 SYDVKM. This CDR3 is 12 amino acids long. The CDR3 spells CASCPSGYEQYF. In DNA, the CDR3 is TGTGCCAGCTGCCCTAGCGGCTACGAGCAGTACTTC.

This chain connects TRBV7-9 to TRBJ2-7; 12 bases agree with TRBD1. Germline-derived CDR1 and CDR2 are SEHNR and FQNEAQ (reference sequence). V was clipped by 5 bases and J by 5 bases; unmatched bases: 7. The CDR3 is 15 amino acids. CDR3 sequence (DNA): TGTGCCAGCAGCCACAACCGGGACAGGGGGCACGAGCAGTACTTC. Its protein is CASSHNRDRGHEQYF. The full variable domain, rest sourced from reference TRBV7-9 and TRBJ2-7, is DTGVSQNPRHKITKRGQNVTFRCDPISEHNRLYWYRQTLGQGPEFLTYFQNEAQLEKSRLLSDRFSAERPKGSFSTLEIQRTEQGDSAMYLCASSHNRDRGHEQYFGPGTRLTVT.

The rearrangement uses TRBV2 and TRBJ1-5; D possibly corresponds to TRBD1 (5 bases). Germline CDR1 reads SNHLY; CDR2 reads FYNNEI. The length of the CDR3 is 18 residues. The V end lost 1 base, the J end lost 4 bases, and 20 bases lay between the germline ends. CDR3 in amino acids: CASSEEGWGAPSNQPQHF. CDR3 nucleotide sequence: TGTGCCAGCAGTGAAGAAGGATGGGGCGCTCCATCAAATCAGCCCCAGCATTTT.

CDR3 nucleotides: TGTGCCAGCAGCCCGGGGGGCTCCTACAATGAGCAGTTCTTC. Translation gives CASSPGGSYNEQFF. The chain links TRBV11-1 to TRBJ2-1; the match to TRBD2 covers 7 bases. The CDR3 extends over 14 amino acids. From germline, CDR1 is SGHAT and CDR2 FQDESV (reference sequence). V lost 5 bases to trimming and J lost 0 bases; unmatched junction nucleotides: 1.

This clone was recorded once. V and J are TRBV24-1 and TRBJ2-1; 9 bases map to TRBD1. The trim removed 7 bases at V and 7 bases at J, leaving 13 bases unmatched. The CDR3 is 16 amino acids. Germline-derived CDR1 and CDR2 are KGHDR and SFDVKD. DNA for the CDR3: TGTGCCACCAGCCCCTCCGGGACAGGGATAGAAAATGAGCAGTTCTTC. Translated, it gives CATSPSGTGIENEQFF.

J is TRBJ2-3 and V is TRBV7-9, with 11 bases identical to TRBD2. The CDR3 spans 15 residues. V trimming: 11 bases; J trimming: 2 bases; junction bases outside the gene matches: 9. CDR1 and CDR2 from the germline V gene are SEHNR and FQNEAQ (reference sequence). The CDR3 sequence is CAGASSGGDTDTQYF. In DNA, the CDR3 is TGTGCCGGAGCCAGTAGCGGGGGGGACACAGATACGCAGTATTTT.

This rearrangement joins TRBV5-4 to TRBJ2-5; 7 nucleotides align to TRBD1. V lost 3 bases, J lost 5 bases, and 7 bases stayed unmatched. Germline lookup yields CDR1 SGHNT and CDR2 YYREEE (reference sequence). The CDR3 runs to 14 residues. The CDR3 region is CASSSKQGLETQYF. Here the CDR3 DNA reads TGTGCCAGCAGCTCGAAACAGGGGTTGGAGACCCAGTACTTC.

The chain joins TRBV3-1 (or the pseudogene TRBV3-2) to TRBJ2-2; 9 nucleotides agree with TRBD1. The CDR3 loop spans 15 amino acids. The ends lost 6 bases at V and 8 bases at J; junction bases unmatched: 10. Per the germline V gene, CDR1 is LGHDT and CDR2 is YNNKEL (reference sequence). The CDR3 coding sequence is TGTGCCAGCAGTCGGGACAGGGAGTATCATGGGGAGCTGTTTTTT. This codes for CASSRDREYHGELFF.

This chain's CDR3 is CASSQDLLTPSYGYTF. The CDR3 DNA reads TGTGCCAGCAGCCAAGATCTTTTGACCCCTAGCTATGGCTACACCTTC. This chain uses TRBV4-2 with TRBJ1-2, with D hard to call. Germline CDR1 and CDR2: LGHNA and YNFKEQ. CDR3 size: 16 residues. V lost 0 bases, J lost 4 bases, and 15 bases lay in between.

This sequence joins TRBV5-1 and TRBJ1-5; TRBD1 agrees at 8 bases. Germline assignment: CDR1 SGHRS and CDR2 YFSETQ. The length of the CDR3 is 16 residues. V dropped 10 bases and J dropped 7; count of bases not matched to a gene: 19. The CDR3 sequence is CAPPRDRRGPRQPQHF. CDR3 sequence (DNA): TGCGCCCCCCCCCGGGACAGGAGGGGTCCAAGACAGCCCCAGCATTTT.

The chain couples TRBV7-9 to TRBJ2-7, with 7 bases matching TRBD1. V lost 1 base, J lost 0 bases, and 0 bases stayed unmatched. The germline gives CDR1 SEHNR, CDR2 FQNEAQ (reference sequence). There are 14 residues in the CDR3. CDR3 coding DNA: TGTGCCAGCAGCTTAGGGGACAGCTCCTACGAGCAGTACTTC. Protein: CASSLGDSSYEQYF.

The J gene is TRBJ1-1, the V gene TRBV7-3, with D tentatively TRBD1 (6 bases). In germline, CDR1 is SGHTA, CDR2 FQGTGA. The CDR3 covers 17 residues. Deletions cut 1 base from V and 7 bases from J, with 22 bases between. CDR3 in amino acids: CASSLNPTGQKASEAFF. The CDR3 DNA is TGTGCCAGCAGCTTAAACCCCACCGGACAGAAAGCTAGTGAAGCTTTCTTT.

The chain combines TRBV5-1 with TRBJ1-1, with D possibly being TRBD1 (6 bases). Germline V gene sequence: CDR1 SGHRS, CDR2 YFSETQ. Trimming left V 4 bases short and J 1 base short, with 14 bases between. CDR3 size: 15 residues. The CDR3, as DNA: TGCGCCAGCAGCACCGAGGGACATCGGAACACTGAAGCTTTCTTT. It specifies CASSTEGHRNTEAFF.

This clone was recorded once. The gene calls are TRBV28 and TRBJ1-1, with 7 positions matching TRBD1. Germline V gene lookup returns CDR1 MDHEN and CDR2 SYDVKM. The CDR3 extends over 13 amino acids. The V gene end was trimmed by 7 bases and the J gene end by 4 bases; junction bases not matched to a gene: 6. CDR3 sequence reads: CASNLRGVTEAFF. In DNA form, the CDR3 reads TGTGCCAGCAACCTCAGGGGGGTCACTGAAGCTTTCTTT.

This chain joins TRBV5-1 and TRBJ2-1; TRBD2 aligns across 10 bases. The germline V gene encodes CDR1 SGHRS and CDR2 YFSETQ. The J segment lost 8 bases and the V segment lost 4 bases, leaving 9 bases of the junction unmatched. The length of the CDR3 is 15 residues. As DNA, the CDR3 is TGCGCCAGCAGCCTCACTAGCGGGATAATGCATGAGCAGTTCTTC. This encodes CASSLTSGIMHEQFF.

On this clone: Other DNA sequences in this sample translate to the same CDR3. The chain links TRBV18 to TRBJ1-1, with D unclear. The CDR3 loop spans 12 amino acids. The V and J ends lost 5 bases and 1 base respectively, with 5 bases between them. CDR1 is KGHSH, CDR2 LQKENI, per germline. This CDR3 reads CASSSGNTEAFF. CDR3 nucleotide sequence: TGTGCCAGCTCAAGCGGGAACACTGAAGCTTTCTTT. The whole variable domain, remainder taken from reference TRBV18 and TRBJ1-1, is NAGVMQNPRHLVRRRGQEARLRCSPMKGHSHVYWYRQLPEEGLKFMVYLQKENIIDESGMPKERFSAEFPKEGPSILRIQQVVRGDSAAYFCASSSGNTEAFFGQGTRLTVV.

The rearrangement links TRBV5-1 to TRBJ2-1, with D possibly being TRBD1 (5 bases). The CDR3 covers 14 residues. The ends were cut back, 6 bases at V and 2 bases at J, with 12 bases in the middle. Germline CDR1 reads SGHRS; CDR2 reads YFSETQ. The CDR3 DNA follows: TGCGCCAGCACTGTAGGGGCGACCTACAATGAGCAGTTCTTC. Its protein product is CASTVGATYNEQFF.

The chain combines TRBV4-2 with TRBJ2-7, with TRBD1 matching over 12 bases. CDR1 and CDR2 from the germline V gene are LGHNA and YNFKEQ. The CDR3 is made up of 16 amino acids. Germline trimming cut 0 bases from V and 5 bases from J; bases unmatched to any gene: 5. This CDR3 is CASSQEGQGALNEQYF. The CDR3 coding sequence is TGTGCCAGCAGCCAAGAGGGACAGGGGGCGCTTAACGAGCAGTACTTC.

The chain uses TRBV28 and TRBJ2-5, with D unclear. V was trimmed by 6 bases and J by 5 bases, leaving 10 bases between them. The germline V gene encodes CDR1 MDHEN and CDR2 SYDVKM. The CDR3 has 12 amino acids. The CDR3 is CASRLDGETQYF. CDR3 sequence (DNA): TGTGCCAGCAGACTCGACGGGGAGACCCAGTACTTC.

J is TRBJ2-5 and V is TRBV7-6; TRBD1 is a possible D gene (6 bases). This CDR3 region has 15 residues. Germline assignment: CDR1 SGHVS and CDR2 FNYEAQ. Trimming took off 5 bases at V and 3 bases at J, with 16 bases between the two ends. The CDR3, as DNA: TGTGCCAGCAGCCCACCACTGAGGGGGAAAGAGACCCAGTACTTC. Translation: CASSPPLRGKETQYF.

The J gene is TRBJ2-7, the V gene TRBV11-3, with 9 bases matching TRBD1. The V and J ends lost 8 bases and 2 bases, in that order; junction bases with no gene match: 4. CDR1 SGHNT and CDR2 YENEEA come from the germline V gene. The CDR3 extends over 13 amino acids. CDR3 nucleotides: TGTGCCAGCGCCGGGACAGGGACCTACGAGCAGTACTTC. Translating it yields CASAGTGTYEQYF.

The chain employs TRBV4-1 and TRBJ2-1; 9 bases match TRBD1. Looked up from germline, CDR1 is MGHRA and CDR2 is YSYEKL. CDR3 length equals 17 residues. V trimming: 2 bases; J trimming: 7 bases; junction bases outside the gene matches: 12. CDR3 sequence: CASSQMGRDRDGNEQFF. For the CDR3, the DNA is TGCGCCAGCAGCCAAATGGGCCGGGACAGGGACGGGAATGAGCAGTTCTTC.